The source of this TCR beta chain is a study of T cells expressing NK-cell markers. The germline V gene encodes CDR1 DFQATT and CDR2 SNEGSKA (reference sequence). The CDR3 is 14 residues long. One entry per CDR3 protein, without DNA, is what TCRdb gives after re-calling the 5' RACE reads. The sample includes about 450,000 distinct CDR3 sequences. The TCR originated in a woman aged 18-70 years in good health. The specimen was blood T cells: a sorted CD56 or NKG2C T cell subset, CD4+ or CD8+ T cells, or bulk PBMC T cells (not recorded which). The chain is built from TRBV20-1 and TRBJ2-1; the TCRdb call, TRBD2, lacks DNA for checking. The CDR3 loop reads CSARWVVPYNEQFF.